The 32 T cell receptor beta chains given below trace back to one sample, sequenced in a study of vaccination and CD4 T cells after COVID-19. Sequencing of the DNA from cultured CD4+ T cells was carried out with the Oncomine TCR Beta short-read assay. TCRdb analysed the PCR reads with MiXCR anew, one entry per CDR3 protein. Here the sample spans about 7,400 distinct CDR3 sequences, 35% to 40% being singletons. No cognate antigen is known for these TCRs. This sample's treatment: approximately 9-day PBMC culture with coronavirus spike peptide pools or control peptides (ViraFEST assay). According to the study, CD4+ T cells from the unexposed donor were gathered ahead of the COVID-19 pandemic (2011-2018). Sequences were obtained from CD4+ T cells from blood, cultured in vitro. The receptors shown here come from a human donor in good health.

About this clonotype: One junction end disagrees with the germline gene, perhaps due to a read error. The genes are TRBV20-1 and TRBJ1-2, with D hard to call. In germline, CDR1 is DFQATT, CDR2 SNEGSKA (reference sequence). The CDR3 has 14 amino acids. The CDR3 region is CSARDPREAYGCTF. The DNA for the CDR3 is TGCAGTGCTAGAGATCCCCGCGAGGCCTATGGCTGCACCTTC.

The CDR3 DNA is TGTGCCAGCAGACGTGACAGGGGGGCAGCTTTCTTT. This sequence encodes CASRRDRGAAFF. The chain employs TRBV12-3 or TRBV12-4 and TRBJ1-1; 9 nucleotides agree with TRBD1. The V gene end was trimmed by 6 bases and the J gene end by 10 bases; junction bases not matched to a gene: 6. CDR3 length equals 12 residues.

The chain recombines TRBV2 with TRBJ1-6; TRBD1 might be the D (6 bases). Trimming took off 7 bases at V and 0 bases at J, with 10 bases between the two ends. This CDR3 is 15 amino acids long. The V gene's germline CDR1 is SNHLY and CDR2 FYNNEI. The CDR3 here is CASKDRSSYNSPLHF. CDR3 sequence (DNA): TGTGCCAGCAAAGACAGGAGCTCCTATAATTCACCCCTCCACTTT.

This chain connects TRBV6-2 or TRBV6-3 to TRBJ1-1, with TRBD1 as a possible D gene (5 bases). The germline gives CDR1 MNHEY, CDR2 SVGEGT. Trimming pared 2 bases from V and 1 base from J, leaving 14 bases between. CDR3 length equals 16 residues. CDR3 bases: TGTGCCAGCAGTTACACAATTTCAGGGAAGAACACTGAAGCTTTCTTT. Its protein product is CASSYTISGKNTEAFF.

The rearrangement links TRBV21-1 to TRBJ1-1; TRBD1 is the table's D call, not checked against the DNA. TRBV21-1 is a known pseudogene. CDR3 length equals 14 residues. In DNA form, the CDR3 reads TGTGCCAGCAGCAACGGGGGCTTGAACACTGAAGCTTTCTTT. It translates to CASSNGGLNTEAFF.

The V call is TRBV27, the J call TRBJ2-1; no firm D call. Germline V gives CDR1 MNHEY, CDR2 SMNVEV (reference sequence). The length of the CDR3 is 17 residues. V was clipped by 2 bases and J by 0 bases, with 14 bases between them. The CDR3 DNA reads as TGTGCCAGCAGTTTACAGAAGGCCTCAAGCTCCTACAATGAGCAGTTCTTC. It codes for CASSLQKASSSYNEQFF.

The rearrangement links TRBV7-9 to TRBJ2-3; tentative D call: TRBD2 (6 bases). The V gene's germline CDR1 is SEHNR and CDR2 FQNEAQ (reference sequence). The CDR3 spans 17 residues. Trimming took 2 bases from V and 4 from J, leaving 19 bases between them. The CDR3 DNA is TGTGCCAGCAGCTTAAGGGAGGCGGGGACGAGGGCAGATACGCAGTATTTT. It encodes CASSLREAGTRADTQYF.

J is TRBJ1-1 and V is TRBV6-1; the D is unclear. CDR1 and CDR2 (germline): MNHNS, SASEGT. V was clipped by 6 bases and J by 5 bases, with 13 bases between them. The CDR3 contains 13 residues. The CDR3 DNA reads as TGTGCCAGCAGCACCCGTCGGTTGACTGAAGCTTTCTTT. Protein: CASSTRRLTEAFF.

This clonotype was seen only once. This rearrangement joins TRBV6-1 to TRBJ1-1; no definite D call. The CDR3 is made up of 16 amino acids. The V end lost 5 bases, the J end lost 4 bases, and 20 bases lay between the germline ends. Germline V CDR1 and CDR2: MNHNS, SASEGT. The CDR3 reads CASSLQSGGWSTEAFF. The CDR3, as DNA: TGTGCCAGCAGTCTACAATCTGGAGGGTGGAGCACTGAAGCTTTCTTT.

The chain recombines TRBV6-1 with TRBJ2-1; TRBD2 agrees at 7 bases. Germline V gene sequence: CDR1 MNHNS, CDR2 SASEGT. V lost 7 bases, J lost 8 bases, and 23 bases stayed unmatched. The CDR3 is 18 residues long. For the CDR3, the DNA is TGTGCCAGCACTCCAAAAGGCCCCGCGGCGGGAGCTTGGTATGAGCAGTTCTTC. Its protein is CASTPKGPAAGAWYEQFF.

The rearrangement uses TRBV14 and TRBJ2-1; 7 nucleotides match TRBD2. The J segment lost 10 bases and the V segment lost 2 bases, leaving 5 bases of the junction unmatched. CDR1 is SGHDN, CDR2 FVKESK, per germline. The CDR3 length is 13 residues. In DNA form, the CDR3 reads TGTGCCAGCAGCCAATGGAGCGGGGCCGAGCAGTTCTTC. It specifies CASSQWSGAEQFF.

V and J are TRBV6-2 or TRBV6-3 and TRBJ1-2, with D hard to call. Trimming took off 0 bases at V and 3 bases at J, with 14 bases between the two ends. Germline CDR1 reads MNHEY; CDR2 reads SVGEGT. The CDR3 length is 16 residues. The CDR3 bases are TGTGCCAGCAGTTACTCGCGCCCCCCCGGGGACTATGGCTACACCTTC. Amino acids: CASSYSRPPGDYGYTF.

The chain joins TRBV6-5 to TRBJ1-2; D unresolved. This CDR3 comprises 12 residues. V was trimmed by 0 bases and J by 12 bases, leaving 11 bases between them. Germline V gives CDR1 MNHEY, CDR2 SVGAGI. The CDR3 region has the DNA TGTGCCAGCAGTTACTCGACCAGTAGCCACACCTTC. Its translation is CASSYSTSSHTF.

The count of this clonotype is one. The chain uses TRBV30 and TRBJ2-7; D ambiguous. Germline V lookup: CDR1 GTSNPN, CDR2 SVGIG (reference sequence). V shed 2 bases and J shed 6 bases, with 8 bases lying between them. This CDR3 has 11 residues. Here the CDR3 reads CAWSRISEQYF. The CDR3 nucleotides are TGTGCCTGGAGTAGGATTAGCGAGCAGTACTTC.

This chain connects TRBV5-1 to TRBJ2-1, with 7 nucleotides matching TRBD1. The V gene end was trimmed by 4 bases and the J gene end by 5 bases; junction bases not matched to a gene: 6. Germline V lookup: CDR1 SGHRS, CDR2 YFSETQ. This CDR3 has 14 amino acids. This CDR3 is CASSRQGQDNEQFF. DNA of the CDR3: TGCGCCAGCAGCCGACAGGGTCAGGACAATGAGCAGTTCTTC.

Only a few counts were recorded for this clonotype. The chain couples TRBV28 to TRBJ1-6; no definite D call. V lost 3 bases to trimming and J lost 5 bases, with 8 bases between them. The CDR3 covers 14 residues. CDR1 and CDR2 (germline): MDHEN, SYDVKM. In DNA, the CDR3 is TGTGCCAGCAGTTTCCCAGCAAATAATTCACCCCTCCACTTT. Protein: CASSFPANNSPLHF.

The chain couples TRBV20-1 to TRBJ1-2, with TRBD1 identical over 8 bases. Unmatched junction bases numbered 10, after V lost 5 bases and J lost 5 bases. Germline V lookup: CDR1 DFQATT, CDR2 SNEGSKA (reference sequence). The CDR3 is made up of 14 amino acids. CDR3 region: CSAYFRDRSYGYTF. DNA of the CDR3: TGCAGTGCTTACTTTAGGGACAGGTCATATGGCTACACCTTC.

This chain's CDR3 is CSVGLAGDTQYF. CDR3 nucleotide sequence: TGCAGCGTTGGGCTAGCGGGAGATACGCAGTATTTT. V and J are TRBV29-1 and TRBJ2-3, with TRBD2 matching over 8 bases. Germline V CDR1 and CDR2: SQVTM, ANQGSEA. V shed 4 bases and J 5 bases; nucleotides not matched to a gene: 2. The length of the CDR3 is 12 residues.

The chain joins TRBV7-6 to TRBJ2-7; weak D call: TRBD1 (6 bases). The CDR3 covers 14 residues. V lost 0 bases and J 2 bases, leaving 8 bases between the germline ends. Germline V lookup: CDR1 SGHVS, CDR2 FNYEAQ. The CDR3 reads CASSLAPGAYEQYF. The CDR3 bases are TGTGCCAGCAGCTTAGCGCCAGGGGCCTACGAGCAGTACTTC.

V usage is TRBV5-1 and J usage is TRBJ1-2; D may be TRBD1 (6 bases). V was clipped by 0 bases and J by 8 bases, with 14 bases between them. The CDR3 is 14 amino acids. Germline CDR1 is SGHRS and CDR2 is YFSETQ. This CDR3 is CASSLAPGEGGYTF. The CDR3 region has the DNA TGCGCCAGCAGCTTGGCCCCAGGGGAGGGCGGCTACACCTTC.

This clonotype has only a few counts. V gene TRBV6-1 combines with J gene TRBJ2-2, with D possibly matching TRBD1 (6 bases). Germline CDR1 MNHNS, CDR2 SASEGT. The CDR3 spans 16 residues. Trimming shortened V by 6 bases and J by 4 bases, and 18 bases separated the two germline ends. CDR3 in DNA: TGTGCCAGCAGACCTACAGGGCGTGGGGCCACCGGGGAGCTGTTTTTT. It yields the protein CASRPTGRGATGELFF.

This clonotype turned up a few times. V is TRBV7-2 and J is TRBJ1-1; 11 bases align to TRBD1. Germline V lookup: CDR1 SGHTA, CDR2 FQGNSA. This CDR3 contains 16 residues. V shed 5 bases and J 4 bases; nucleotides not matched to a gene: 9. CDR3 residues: CASSTWTGGRRTEAFF. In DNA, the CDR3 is TGTGCCAGCAGCACCTGGACAGGGGGCAGGCGCACTGAAGCTTTCTTT. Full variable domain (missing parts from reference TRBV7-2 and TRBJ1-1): GAGVSQSPSNKVTEKGKDVELRCDPISGHTALYWYRQSLGQGLEFLIYFQGNSAPDKSGLPSDRFSAERTGGSVSTLTIQRTQQEDSAVYLCASSTWTGGRRTEAFFGQGTRLTVV.

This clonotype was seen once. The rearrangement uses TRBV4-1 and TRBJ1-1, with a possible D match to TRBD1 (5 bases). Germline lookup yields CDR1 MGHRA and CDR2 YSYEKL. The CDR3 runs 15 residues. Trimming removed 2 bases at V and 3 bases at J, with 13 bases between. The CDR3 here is CASSQPRGGYTEAFF. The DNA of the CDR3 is TGCGCCAGCAGCCAACCCCGGGGGGGGTACACTGAAGCTTTCTTT.

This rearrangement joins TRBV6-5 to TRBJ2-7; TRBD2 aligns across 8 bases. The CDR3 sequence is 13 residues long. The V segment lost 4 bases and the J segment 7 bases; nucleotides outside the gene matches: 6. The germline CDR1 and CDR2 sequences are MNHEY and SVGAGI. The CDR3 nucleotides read TGTGCCAGCAGTTTGGGACTAGTGAGTGAGCAGTACTTC. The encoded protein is CASSLGLVSEQYF.

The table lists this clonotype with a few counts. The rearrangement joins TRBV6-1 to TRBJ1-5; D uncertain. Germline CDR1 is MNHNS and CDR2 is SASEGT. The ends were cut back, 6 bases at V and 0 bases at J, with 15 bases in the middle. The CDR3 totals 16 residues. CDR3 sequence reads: CASSLQAGYSNQPQHF. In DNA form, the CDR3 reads TGTGCCAGCAGCCTACAAGCGGGATATAGCAATCAGCCCCAGCATTTT.

The CDR3 coding sequence is TGTGCCAGCAGCTTGTCCCGAGGGGGCAATCAGCCCCAGCATTTT. This sequence encodes CASSLSRGGNQPQHF. This chain joins TRBV6-1 and TRBJ1-5; weak D call: TRBD1 (5 bases). The CDR3 length is 15 residues. CDR1 and CDR2 (germline): MNHNS, SASEGT. V was pared by 6 bases and J by 2 bases, with 14 bases between.

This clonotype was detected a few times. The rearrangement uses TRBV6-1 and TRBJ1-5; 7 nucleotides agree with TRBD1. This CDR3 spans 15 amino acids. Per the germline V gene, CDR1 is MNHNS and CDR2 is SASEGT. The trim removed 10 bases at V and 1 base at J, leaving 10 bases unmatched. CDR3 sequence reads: CATKNSQGSNQPQHF. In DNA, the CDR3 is TGTGCCACCAAAAACTCACAGGGGAGCAATCAGCCCCAGCATTTT.

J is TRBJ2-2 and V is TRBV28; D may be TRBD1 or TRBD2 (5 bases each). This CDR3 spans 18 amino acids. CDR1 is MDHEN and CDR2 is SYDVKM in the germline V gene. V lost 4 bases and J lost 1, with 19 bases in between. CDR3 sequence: CASSYQVGAVRNTGELFF. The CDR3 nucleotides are TGTGCCAGCAGTTATCAAGTCGGGGCAGTCCGGAACACCGGGGAGCTGTTTTTT.

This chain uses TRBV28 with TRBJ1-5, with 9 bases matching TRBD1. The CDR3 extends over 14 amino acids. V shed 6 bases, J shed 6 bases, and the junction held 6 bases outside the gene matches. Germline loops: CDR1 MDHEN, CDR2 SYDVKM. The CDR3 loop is CASRTGGDGQPQHF. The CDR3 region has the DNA TGTGCCAGCAGGACAGGGGGAGATGGTCAGCCCCAGCATTTT.

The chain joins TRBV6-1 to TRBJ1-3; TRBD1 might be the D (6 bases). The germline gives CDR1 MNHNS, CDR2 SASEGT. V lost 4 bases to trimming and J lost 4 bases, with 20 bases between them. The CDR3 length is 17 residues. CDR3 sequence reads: CASSAGETGTSGNTIYF. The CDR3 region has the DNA TGTGCCAGCAGTGCGGGTGAGACAGGTACCTCGGGAAACACCATATATTTT.

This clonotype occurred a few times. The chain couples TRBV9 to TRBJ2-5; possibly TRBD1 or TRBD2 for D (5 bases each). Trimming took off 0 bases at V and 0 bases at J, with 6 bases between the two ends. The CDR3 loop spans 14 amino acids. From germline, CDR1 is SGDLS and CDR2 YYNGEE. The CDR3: CASSVGGDQETQYF. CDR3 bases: TGTGCCAGCAGCGTAGGAGGGGACCAAGAGACCCAGTACTTC.

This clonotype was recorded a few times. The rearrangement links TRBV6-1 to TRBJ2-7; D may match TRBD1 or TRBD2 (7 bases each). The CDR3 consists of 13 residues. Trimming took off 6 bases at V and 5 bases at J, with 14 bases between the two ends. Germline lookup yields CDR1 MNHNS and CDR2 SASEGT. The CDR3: CASRTTGRDEQYF. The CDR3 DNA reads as TGTGCCAGCAGAACGACAGGGAGGGACGAGCAGTACTTC.